These T cell receptor beta chains were read from a single sample in a study of naive and memory T cell subsets. MiXCR, run by TCRdb on the UMI-ligation and nested PCR reads, gives a single entry per CDR3 protein. The sample lists tens of thousands of distinct CDR3 sequences; over 7% were seen once. Input material: central memory CD4+ T cells from blood. These receptors all come from a human donor in good health. The CDR3 runs from the conserved cysteine through the conserved F or W. The order of the fields is J gene, V gene, CDR3 protein.

J: TRBJ1-4
V: TRBV7-8
CDR3: CASSGGAGEKLFF

J: TRBJ2-1
V: TRBV2
CDR3: CASSLSWGLSYNEQFF

J: TRBJ2-4
V: TRBV30
CDR3: CAWGGGGLAKNIQYF

J: TRBJ2-3
V: TRBV27
CDR3: CATSRTRSTDTQYF

J: TRBJ1-5
V: TRBV7-8
CDR3: CASSPGDFQPQHF

J: TRBJ2-5
V: TRBV29-1
CDR3: CSQRTGKETQYF

J: TRBJ1-4
V: TRBV6-1
CDR3: CASRNQGAGEKLFF

J: TRBJ2-3
V: TRBV30
CDR3: CAWSVRGGDTQYF

J: TRBJ1-1
V: TRBV11-3
CDR3: CASSTGDRGRVGTEAFF

J: TRBJ1-6
V: TRBV20-1
CDR3: CSANTVTETGRSSPLHF

J: TRBJ2-1
V: TRBV7-2
CDR3: CASSLGHQIGNEQFF

J: TRBJ1-1
V: TRBV5-6
CDR3: CASSFLQGRANTEAFF

J: TRBJ2-3
V: TRBV5-4
CDR3: CASSLGLAGTTDTQYF

J: TRBJ1-1
V: TRBV23-1
CDR3: CASSQPTGNTEAFF

J: TRBJ1-2
V: TRBV6-5
CDR3: CASSYSSNRGGGYTF

J: TRBJ2-3
V: TRBV20-1
CDR3: CSASRGGRGDTQYF

J: TRBJ1-6
V: TRBV6-2/TRBV6-3
CDR3: CASSYEDNSPLHF

J: TRBJ1-1
V: TRBV7-6
CDR3: CASSIGGLNTEAFF

J: TRBJ2-5
V: TRBV7-3
CDR3: CASSPTTGGRGTQYF

J: TRBJ2-1
V: TRBV30
CDR3: CAWRESGAYNEQFF

J: TRBJ1-1
V: TRBV7-2
CDR3: CASSSSYGDNTEAFF

J: TRBJ2-6
V: TRBV29-1
CDR3: CSVGDRAGANVLTF

J: TRBJ2-1
V: TRBV24-1
CDR3: CATSDPTRNYYNEQFF

J: TRBJ1-6
V: TRBV10-3
CDR3: CAISVGQGKAPSLHF

J: TRBJ1-1
V: TRBV29-1
CDR3: CSGRNTEAFF

J: TRBJ2-3
V: TRBV6-5
CDR3: CASSRGTSGGWDTQYF

J: TRBJ2-3
V: TRBV20-1
CDR3: CSARGPGQGTDTQYF

J: TRBJ1-3
V: TRBV5-6
CDR3: CASSSRGGPNTIYF

J: TRBJ1-1
V: TRBV7-9
CDR3: CASSRSWGAWMNTEAFF

J: TRBJ1-1
V: TRBV5-5
CDR3: CASGNTEAFF

J: TRBJ2-6
V: TRBV28
CDR3: CASSLGIRTGYFSGANVLTF

J: TRBJ2-1
V: TRBV27
CDR3: CASRRTFSGGINEQFF

J: TRBJ2-7
V: TRBV7-8
CDR3: CASSLTGQGVSEQYF

J: TRBJ1-2
V: TRBV27
CDR3: CASSLSPQGDGYTF

J: TRBJ2-7
V: TRBV20-1
CDR3: CSARRQGYEQYF

J: TRBJ2-1
V: TRBV11-1
CDR3: CASSRRTPGTSGEQFF

J: TRBJ2-7
V: TRBV18
CDR3: CASSPPKGTSGYEQYF

J: TRBJ1-2
V: TRBV4-2
CDR3: CASSQEPLTGANYGYTF

J: TRBJ1-5
V: TRBV20-1
CDR3: CSARQGATQPQHF

J: TRBJ2-1
V: TRBV19
CDR3: CASSISRVLADSYNEQFF

J: TRBJ1-2
V: TRBV28
CDR3: CASSPPTGMNGYTF